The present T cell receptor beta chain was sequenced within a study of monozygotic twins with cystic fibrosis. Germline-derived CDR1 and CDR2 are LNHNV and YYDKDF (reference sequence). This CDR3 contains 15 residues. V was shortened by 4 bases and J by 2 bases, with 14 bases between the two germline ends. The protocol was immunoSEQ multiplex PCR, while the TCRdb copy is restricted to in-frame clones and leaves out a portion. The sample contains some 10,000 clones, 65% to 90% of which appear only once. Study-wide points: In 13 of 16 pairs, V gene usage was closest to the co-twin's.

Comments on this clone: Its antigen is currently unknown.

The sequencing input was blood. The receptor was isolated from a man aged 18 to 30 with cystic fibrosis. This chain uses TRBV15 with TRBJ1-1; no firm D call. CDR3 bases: TGTGCCACCAGCATGATACCGATGATTAACACTGAAGCTTTCTTT. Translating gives CATSMIPMINTEAFF.